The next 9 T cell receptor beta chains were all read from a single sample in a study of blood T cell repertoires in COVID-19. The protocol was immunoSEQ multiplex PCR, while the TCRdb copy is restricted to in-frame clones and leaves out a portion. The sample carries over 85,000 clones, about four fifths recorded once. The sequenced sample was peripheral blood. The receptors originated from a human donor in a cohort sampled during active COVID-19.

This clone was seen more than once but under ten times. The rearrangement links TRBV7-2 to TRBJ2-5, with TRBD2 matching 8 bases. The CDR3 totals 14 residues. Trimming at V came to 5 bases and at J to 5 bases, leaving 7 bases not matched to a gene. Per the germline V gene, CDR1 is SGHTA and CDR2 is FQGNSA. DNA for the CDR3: TGTGCCAGCAGCCCGGCGGGGGGCGGGGAGACCCAGTACTTC. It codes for CASSPAGGGETQYF.

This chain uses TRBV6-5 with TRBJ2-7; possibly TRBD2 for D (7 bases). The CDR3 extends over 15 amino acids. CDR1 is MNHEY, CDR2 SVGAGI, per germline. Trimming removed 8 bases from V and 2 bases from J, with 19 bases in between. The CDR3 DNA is TGTGCCAGCGCCCAAGAAAGGGGGGGACCCTACGAGCAGTACTTC. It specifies CASAQERGGPYEQYF.

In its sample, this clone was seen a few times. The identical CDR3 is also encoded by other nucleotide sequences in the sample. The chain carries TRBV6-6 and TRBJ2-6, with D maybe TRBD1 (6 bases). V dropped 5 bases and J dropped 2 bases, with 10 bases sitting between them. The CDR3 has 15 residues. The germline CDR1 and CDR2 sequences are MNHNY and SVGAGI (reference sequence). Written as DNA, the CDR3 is TGTGCCAGCAGTATACAGGGTGCTGGGGCCAACGTCCTGACTTTC. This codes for CASSIQGAGANVLTF.

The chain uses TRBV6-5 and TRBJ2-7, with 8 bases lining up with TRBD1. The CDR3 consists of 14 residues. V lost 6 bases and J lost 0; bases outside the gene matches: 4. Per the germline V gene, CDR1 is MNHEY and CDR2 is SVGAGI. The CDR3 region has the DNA TGTGCCAGCAGATACAGGGGGAGCTCCTACGAGCAGTACTTC. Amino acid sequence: CASRYRGSSYEQYF.

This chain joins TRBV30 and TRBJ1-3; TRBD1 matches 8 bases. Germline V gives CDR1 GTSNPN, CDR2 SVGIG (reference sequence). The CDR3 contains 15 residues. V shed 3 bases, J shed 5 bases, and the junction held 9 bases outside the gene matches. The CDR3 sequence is CAWSQPGGFRNTIYF. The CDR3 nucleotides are TGTGCCTGGAGCCAACCAGGGGGCTTTCGAAACACCATATATTTT.

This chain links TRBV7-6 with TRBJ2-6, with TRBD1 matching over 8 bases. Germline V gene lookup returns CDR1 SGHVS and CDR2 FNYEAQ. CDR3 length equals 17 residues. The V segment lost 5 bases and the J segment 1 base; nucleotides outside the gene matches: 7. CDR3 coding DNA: TGTGCCAGCAGCATGACAGGGGAAGTGTCTGGGGCCAACGTCCTGACTTTC. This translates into CASSMTGEVSGANVLTF.

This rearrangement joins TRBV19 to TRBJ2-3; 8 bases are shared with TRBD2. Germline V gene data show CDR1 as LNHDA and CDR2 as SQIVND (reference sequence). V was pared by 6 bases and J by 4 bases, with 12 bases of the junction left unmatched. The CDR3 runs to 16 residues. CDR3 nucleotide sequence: TGTGCCAGTAGCAGGCCGGGGGGGCGGCCCCCAGATACGCAGTATTTT. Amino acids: CASSRPGGRPPDTQYF.

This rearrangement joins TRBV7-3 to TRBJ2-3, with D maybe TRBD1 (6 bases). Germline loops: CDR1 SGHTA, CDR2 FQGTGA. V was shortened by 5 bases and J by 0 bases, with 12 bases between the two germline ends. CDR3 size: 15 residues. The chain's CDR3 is CASSRGGPSTDTQYF. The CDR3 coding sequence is TGTGCCAGCAGCCGAGGGGGTCCAAGCACAGATACGCAGTATTTT. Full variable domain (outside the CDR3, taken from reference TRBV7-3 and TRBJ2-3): GAGVSQTPSNKVTEKGKYVELRCDPISGHTALYWYRQSLGQGPEFLIYFQGTGAADDSGLPNDRFFAVRPEGSVSTLKIQRTERGDSAVYLCASSRGGPSTDTQYFGPGTRLTVL.

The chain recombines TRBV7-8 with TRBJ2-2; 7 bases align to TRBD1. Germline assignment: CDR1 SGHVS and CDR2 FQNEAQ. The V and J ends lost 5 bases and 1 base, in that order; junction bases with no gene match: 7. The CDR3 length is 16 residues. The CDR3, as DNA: TGTGCCAGCAGCCTGGGAAGGGGGCGGAACACCGGGGAGCTGTTTTTT. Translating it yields CASSLGRGRNTGELFF.